These 5 T cell receptor beta chains were sequenced from one sample in a study of regulatory T cells in long-lasting Graves disease. Combining iRepertoire HTBI primers with Arm-PCR of CDR3 regions, the authors built TCR beta libraries. One entry per CDR3 protein results from TCRdb running MiXCR on the multiplex PCR reads. The sample contains 500,000 or so distinct CDR3 sequences, about 16% of which appear only once. Time point noted: newly diagnosed GD, antithyroid drugs for less than 3 months. Researchers made the TCR library from RNA that was extracted from PBMCs. The same data also went into a second study, on T cells in Graves' hyperthyroidism and ophthalmopathy.

Sequenced here: peripheral blood mononuclear cells (PBMCs), sampled at new diagnosis, from a patient treated with antithyroid drugs. The receptors were sampled from a middle-aged woman with Graves disease.

This clonotype was seen ten or more times. CDR3 coding DNA: TGTGCCAGCAGCCAGGGGACCTTCACAGATACGCAGTATTTT. Translated: CASSQGTFTDTQYF. The rearrangement uses TRBV3-1 and TRBJ2-3; TRBD1 or TRBD2 may be the D gene (5 bases each). Trimming pared 3 bases from V and 2 bases from J, leaving 9 bases between. The CDR3 spans 14 residues. Germline values: CDR1 LGHDT, CDR2 YNNKEL (reference sequence).

This clonotype was counted many times. The genes are TRBV18 and TRBJ2-1; 9 bases line up with TRBD1. The CDR3 length is 12 residues. Per the germline V gene, CDR1 is KGHSH and CDR2 is LQKENI. V trimming: 8 bases; J trimming: 7 bases; junction bases outside the gene matches: 3. CDR3 loop: CASKGTGNEQFF. The DNA of the CDR3 is TGTGCCAGCAAAGGGACAGGGAATGAGCAGTTCTTC. The full variable domain, completed using reference TRBV18 and TRBJ2-1, is NAGVMQNPRHLVRRRGQEARLRCSPMKGHSHVYWYRQLPEEGLKFMVYLQKENIIDESGMPKERFSAEFPKEGPSILRIQQVVRGDSAAYFCASKGTGNEQFFGPGTRLTVL.

This clonotype appeared a few times. V gene TRBV11-3 combines with J gene TRBJ1-1; possibly TRBD1 for D (5 bases). CDR3 length: 16 amino acids. Trimming pared 5 bases from V and 1 base from J, leaving 17 bases between. Germline CDR1 reads SGHNT; CDR2 reads YENEEA. The chain's CDR3 is CASSPRPGFTNTEAFF. In DNA, the CDR3 is TGTGCCAGCAGCCCGAGACCAGGGTTCACGAACACTGAAGCTTTCTTT.

This clonotype was detected only once. The chain joins TRBV15 to TRBJ1-1; TRBD1 matches 7 bases. V lost 4 bases and J lost 3; bases outside the gene matches: 5. Germline V gives CDR1 LNHNV, CDR2 YYDKDF (reference sequence). This CDR3 is 14 amino acids long. DNA for the CDR3: TGTGCCACCAGCATGACAGGGAGGGACACTGAAGCTTTCTTT. Translating it yields CATSMTGRDTEAFF.

To note about this clonotype: Just one base apart from a much larger clone, this may be a read error. V usage is TRBV5-6 and J usage is TRBJ2-7, with TRBD2 identical over 12 bases. With 4 bases clipped from V and 7 bases from J, the junction kept 12 bases outside the gene matches. Germline lookup yields CDR1 SGHDT and CDR2 YYEEEE. This CDR3 contains 16 residues. The CDR3 reads CASSLPTSGGGNEQYF. CDR3 nucleotides: TGTGCCAGCAGCCTACCGACTAGCGGGGGCGGGAATGAGCAGTACTTC.